This TCR beta chain originates from a study of T-cell reconstitution after alpha-beta-depleted transplantation in children. Study outcomes and limitations: There were some patients whose high TCRbeta diversity at day 60 came from surviving recipient T cells and thymic progenitors. Expanded clones from the graft, numbering several hundred, reportedly supplied alpha-beta T cells about two months after transplant. T-cell counts and diversity at one year post-transplant came mainly from newly produced T cells.

Remarks on this clonotype: Its matching antigen is unknown.

This CDR3 comprises 15 residues. The germline V and J ends were trimmed by 3 bases and 0 bases, with 11 bases remaining between them. Germline V gene lookup returns CDR1 SGHRS and CDR2 YFSETQ. The authors prepared the TCRbeta library with unique molecular identifiers. TCRdb reprocessed the PCR reads with MiXCR, giving one entry per CDR3 protein. Among about 130,000 distinct CDR3 sequences listed, roughly 10% were seen once. This clonotype originated in a girl under three years old who had a stem cell transplant for combined immunodeficiency, so the T cells may come from the graft donor. The sample was PBMCs, mostly from graft donor cells, taken 180 days after TCRalphabeta/CD19-depleted stem cell transplant. The chain combines TRBV5-1 with TRBJ2-3; the D call may be TRBD1 or TRBD2 (5 bases each). The DNA for the CDR3 is TGCGCCAGCAGCTCACACCGGGACAGCACAGATACGCAGTATTTT. Translated: CASSSHRDSTDTQYF.